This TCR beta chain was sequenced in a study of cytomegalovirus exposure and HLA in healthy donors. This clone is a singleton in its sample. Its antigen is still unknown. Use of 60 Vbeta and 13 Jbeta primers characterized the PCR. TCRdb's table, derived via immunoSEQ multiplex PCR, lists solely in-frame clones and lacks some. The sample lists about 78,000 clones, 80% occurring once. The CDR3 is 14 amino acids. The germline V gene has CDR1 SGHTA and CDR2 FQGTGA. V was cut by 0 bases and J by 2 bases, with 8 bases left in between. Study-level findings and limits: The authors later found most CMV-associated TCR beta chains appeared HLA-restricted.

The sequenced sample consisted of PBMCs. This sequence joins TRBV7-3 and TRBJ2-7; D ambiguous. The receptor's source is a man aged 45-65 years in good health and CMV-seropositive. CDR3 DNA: TGTGCCAGCAGCTTAACCCCAAGCGCCTACGAGCAGTACTTC. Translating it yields CASSLTPSAYEQYF.